These 16 T cell receptor beta chains were sequenced from one sample in a study of T cell changes during pregnancy in multiple sclerosis. Method: immunoSEQ multiplex PCR; TCRdb's copy keeps in-frame clones and lacks some. The profile shows fewer than 95,000 clones, more than 85% of them singletons. Here the sequenced sample was peripheral blood, taken in the first trimester of pregnancy. These receptors were collected from a female donor in good health, enrolled as a control in a pregnancy study.

The chain recombines TRBV7-9 with TRBJ1-4; a weak D match, TRBD1 (5 bases). V was cut by 0 bases and J by 8 bases, with 16 bases left in between. The CDR3 covers 16 residues. Per the germline V gene, CDR1 is SEHNR and CDR2 is FQNEAQ (reference sequence). The CDR3 loop is CASSLAGAAPEEKLFF. CDR3 nucleotides: TGTGCCAGCAGCTTAGCTGGGGCAGCGCCGGAAGAAAAACTGTTTTTT.

The rearrangement uses TRBV28 and TRBJ2-2; TRBD1 aligns across 9 bases. The J segment lost 5 bases and the V segment lost 6 bases, leaving 13 bases of the junction unmatched. The germline V gene has CDR1 MDHEN and CDR2 SYDVKM. CDR3 size: 17 residues. CDR3 in DNA: TGTGCCAGCAGCTCACGACCGGGACAGGGTCATACCGGGGAGCTGTTTTTT. It encodes CASSSRPGQGHTGELFF. Variable domain in full (rest from reference TRBV28 and TRBJ2-2): DVKVTQSSRYLVKRTGEKVFLECVQDMDHENMFWYRQDPGLGLRLIYFSYDVKMKEKGDIPEGYSVSREKKERFSLILESASTNQTSMYLCASSSRPGQGHTGELFFGEGSRLTVL.

This sequence joins TRBV28 and TRBJ2-3; TRBD2 matches 12 bases. This CDR3 region has 17 residues. V trimming: 3 bases; J trimming: 3 bases; junction bases outside the gene matches: 7. In germline, CDR1 is MDHEN, CDR2 SYDVKM. The CDR3 DNA follows: TGTGCCAGCAGTTTGGGGACTAGCGGGTTGGGGACAGATACGCAGTATTTT. Its translation is CASSLGTSGLGTDTQYF.

The J gene is TRBJ2-5, the V gene TRBV19, with 7 bases aligning to TRBD1. The CDR3 sequence is 14 residues long. Germline V lookup: CDR1 LNHDA, CDR2 SQIVND (reference sequence). V gave up 4 bases and J gave up 5 bases; unmatched junction bases: 7. The chain's CDR3 is CASSTQGVVETQYF. DNA of the CDR3: TGTGCCAGTAGTACCCAGGGGGTGGTGGAGACCCAGTACTTC. Full variable domain (remainder filled in from reference TRBV19 and TRBJ2-5): DGGITQSPKYLFRKEGQNVTLSCEQNLNHDAMYWYRQDPGQGLRLIYYSQIVNDFQKGDIAEGYSVSREKKESFPLTVTSAQKNPTAFYLCASSTQGVVETQYFGPGTRLLVL.

The chain has TRBV19 and TRBJ2-1; 7 bases agree with TRBD2. The CDR3 totals 16 residues. The ends lost 5 bases at V and 9 bases at J; junction bases unmatched: 16. Germline V gives CDR1 LNHDA, CDR2 SQIVND (reference sequence). CDR3 protein: CASSLQWREIRAEQFF. CDR3 coding DNA: TGTGCCAGTAGTCTCCAATGGCGGGAGATTAGGGCTGAGCAGTTCTTC.

This clone occurred once. The chain joins TRBV5-4 to TRBJ2-1; D may be TRBD2 (6 bases). Germline CDR1 is SGHNT and CDR2 is YYREEE (reference sequence). CDR3 size: 15 residues. The ends were cut back, 1 base at V and 8 bases at J, with 16 bases in the middle. The CDR3 loop reads CASSLRGGSSHEQFF. The CDR3 nucleotides are TGTGCCAGCAGCTTGCGGGGAGGTTCATCCCATGAGCAGTTCTTC.

This sequence joins TRBV6-6 and TRBJ2-5, with 9 positions matching TRBD2. Germline V lookup: CDR1 MNHNY, CDR2 SVGAGI (reference sequence). This CDR3 region has 15 residues. J gave up 4 bases and V 6 bases, and 9 bases lay outside the gene matches. CDR3 protein: CASSKPGLAAETQYF. DNA for the CDR3: TGTGCCAGCAGCAAACCGGGACTAGCCGCAGAGACCCAGTACTTC.

CDR3 loop: CASAGQGQETQYF. The CDR3 DNA follows: TGTGCCAGCGCGGGACAGGGCCAAGAGACCCAGTACTTC. V is TRBV7-9 and J is TRBJ2-5; TRBD1 matches 9 bases. Trimming cost V 8 bases and J 1 base; bases outside gene matches: 2. The CDR3 spans 13 residues. Germline V lookup: CDR1 SEHNR, CDR2 FQNEAQ (reference sequence).

The CDR3 spells CASRRGGRNEQFF. The CDR3 region has the DNA TGTGCCAGCAGAAGAGGGGGCAGGAATGAGCAGTTCTTC. The chain employs TRBV28 and TRBJ2-1, with TRBD1 matching over 7 bases. Germline V CDR1 and CDR2: MDHEN, SYDVKM. The CDR3 is 13 residues long. After removal of 6 bases from V and 7 bases from J, the junction contained 6 bases not matched to a gene.

V is TRBV7-2 and J is TRBJ2-6; a weak D match, TRBD1 (5 bases). Germline V CDR1 and CDR2: SGHTA, FQGNSA. With 1 base removed from V and 11 bases from J, the gap between germline ends came to 15 bases. This CDR3 has 15 residues. The CDR3 is CASSLVLGLGDVLTF. Here the CDR3 DNA reads TGTGCCAGCAGCTTAGTTTTGGGATTAGGGGACGTCCTGACTTTC.

The V call is TRBV2, the J call TRBJ2-4; 7 nucleotides match TRBD1. V lost 4 bases and J lost 2; bases outside the gene matches: 5. Germline CDR1 SNHLY, CDR2 FYNNEI. This CDR3 is built from 15 residues. The DNA of the CDR3 is TGTGCCAGCAGTGCCGCGACAGGGACCAAAAACATTCAGTACTTC. Translation gives CASSAATGTKNIQYF.

This sequence joins TRBV19 and TRBJ2-2; D is perhaps TRBD2 (7 bases). Germline V gives CDR1 LNHDA, CDR2 SQIVND (reference sequence). Trimming removed 10 bases at V and 1 base at J, with 19 bases between. CDR3 length: 16 amino acids. In nucleotides, the CDR3 is TGTGCCACAAATCCGCGGGGGCGGGAGAACACCGGGGAGCTGTTTTTT. Translating it yields CATNPRGRENTGELFF.

On this clone itself: Likely a read error: the CDR3 ends without its conserved phenylalanine or tryptophan. No DNA is shown, since the ends of the CDR3 on it are uncertain; the CDR3 is the one TCRdb lists. The chain combines TRBV6-5 with TRBJ2-7; the tabulated D call, TRBD2, remains unverified against the DNA. The CDR3 adds up to 10 amino acids, both ends counted. In germline, CDR1 is MNHEY, CDR2 SVGAGI. CDR3 protein: CASRSGTSNA.

The chain joins TRBV28 to TRBJ1-1, with TRBD1 matching 7 bases. CDR1 and CDR2 from the germline V gene are MDHEN and SYDVKM. This CDR3 contains 15 residues. V lost 3 bases, J lost 6 bases, and 10 bases stayed unmatched. CDR3 region: CASSLSPTGMSEAFF. The DNA for the CDR3 is TGTGCCAGCAGTTTGAGCCCGACAGGGATGTCTGAAGCTTTCTTT.

The V and J genes are TRBV28 and TRBJ2-7; TRBD1 matches 9 bases. CDR3 length: 15 residues. V dropped 7 bases and J dropped 4; count of bases not matched to a gene: 11. Germline CDR1 reads MDHEN; CDR2 reads SYDVKM. CDR3 coding DNA: TGTGCCAGCATCCCTACCGGGACAGGGTGGTACGAGCAGTACTTC. Its translation: CASIPTGTGWYEQYF.

The V call is TRBV7-2, the J call TRBJ1-2, with D maybe TRBD1 (5 bases). V lost 4 bases and J lost 4, with 16 bases in between. Germline lookup yields CDR1 SGHTA and CDR2 FQGNSA. CDR3 length: 15 residues. The CDR3 DNA reads as TGTGCCAGCAGCTCTTACTCAGGGTTTAGCTATGGCTACACCTTC. Protein product: CASSSYSGFSYGYTF.